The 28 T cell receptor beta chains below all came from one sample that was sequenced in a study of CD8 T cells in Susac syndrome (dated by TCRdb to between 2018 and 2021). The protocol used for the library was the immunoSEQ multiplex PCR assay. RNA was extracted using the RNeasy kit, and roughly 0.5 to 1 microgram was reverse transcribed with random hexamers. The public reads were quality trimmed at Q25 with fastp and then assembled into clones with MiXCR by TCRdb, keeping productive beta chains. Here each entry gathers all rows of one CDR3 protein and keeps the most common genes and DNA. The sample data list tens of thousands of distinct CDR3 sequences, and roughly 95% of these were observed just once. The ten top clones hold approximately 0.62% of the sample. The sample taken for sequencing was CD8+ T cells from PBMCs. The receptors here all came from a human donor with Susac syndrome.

CDR3 sequence reads: CASSLEAGPSYEQYF. In DNA, the CDR3 is TGTGCCAGCAGCTTAGAGGCAGGACCATCCTACGAGCAGTACTTC. The chain combines TRBV7-2 with TRBJ2-7; D remains unclear. Germline CDR1 is SGHTA and CDR2 is FQGNSA. Between the trimmed V and J ends, which lost 1 base and 1 base, there was a span of 11 bases. This CDR3 has 15 residues.

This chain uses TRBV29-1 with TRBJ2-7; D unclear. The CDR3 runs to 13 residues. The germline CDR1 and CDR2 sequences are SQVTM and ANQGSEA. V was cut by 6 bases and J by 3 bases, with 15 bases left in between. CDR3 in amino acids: CSVQTASNYEQYF. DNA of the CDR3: TGCAGCGTACAAACCGCCTCAAACTACGAGCAGTACTTC.

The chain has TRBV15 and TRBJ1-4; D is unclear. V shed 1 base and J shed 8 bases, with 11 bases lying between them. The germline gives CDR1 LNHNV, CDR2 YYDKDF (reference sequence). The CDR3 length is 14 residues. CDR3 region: CATSRVSRGEKLFF. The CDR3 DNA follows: TGTGCCACCAGCAGAGTGTCCAGAGGCGAAAAACTGTTTTTT.

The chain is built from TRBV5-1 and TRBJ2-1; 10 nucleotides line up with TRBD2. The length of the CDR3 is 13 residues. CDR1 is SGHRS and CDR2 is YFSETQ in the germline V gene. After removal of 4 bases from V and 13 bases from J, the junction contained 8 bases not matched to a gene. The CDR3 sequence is CASSPASGGYQFF. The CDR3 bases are TGCGCCAGCAGCCCTGCTAGCGGGGGTTACCAGTTCTTC.

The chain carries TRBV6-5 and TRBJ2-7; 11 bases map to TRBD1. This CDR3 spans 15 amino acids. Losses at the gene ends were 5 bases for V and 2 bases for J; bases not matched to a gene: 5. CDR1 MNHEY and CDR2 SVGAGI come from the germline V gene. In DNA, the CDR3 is TGTGCCAGCAGTACCGGGACAGGGGGAGCCTACGAGCAGTACTTC. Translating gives CASSTGTGGAYEQYF.

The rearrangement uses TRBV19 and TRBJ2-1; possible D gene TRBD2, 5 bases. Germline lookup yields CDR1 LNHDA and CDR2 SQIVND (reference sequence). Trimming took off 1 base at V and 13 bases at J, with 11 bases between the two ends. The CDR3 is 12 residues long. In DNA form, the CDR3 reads TGTGCCAGTAGTATAGGTCTGACGGGACAGTTCTTC. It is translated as CASSIGLTGQFF.

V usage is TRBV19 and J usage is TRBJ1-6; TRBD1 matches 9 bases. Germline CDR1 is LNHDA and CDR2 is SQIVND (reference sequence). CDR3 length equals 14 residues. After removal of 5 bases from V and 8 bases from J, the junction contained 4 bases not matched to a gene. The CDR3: CASSARDRDSPLHF. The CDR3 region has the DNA TGTGCCAGTAGTGCACGGGACAGGGATTCACCCCTCCACTTT.

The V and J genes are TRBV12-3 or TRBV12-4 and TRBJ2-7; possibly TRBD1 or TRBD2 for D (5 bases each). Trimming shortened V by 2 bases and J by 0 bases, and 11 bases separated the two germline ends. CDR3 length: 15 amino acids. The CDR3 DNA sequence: TGTGCCAGCAGTTTATATGGGGGATCCTCCTACGAGCAGTACTTC. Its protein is CASSLYGGSSYEQYF.

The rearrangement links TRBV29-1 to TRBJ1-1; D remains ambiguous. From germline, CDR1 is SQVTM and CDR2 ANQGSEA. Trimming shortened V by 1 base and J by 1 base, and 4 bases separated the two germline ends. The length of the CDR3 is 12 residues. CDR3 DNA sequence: TGCAGCGTTGAAGCAGGGAACACTGAAGCTTTCTTT. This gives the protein CSVEAGNTEAFF.

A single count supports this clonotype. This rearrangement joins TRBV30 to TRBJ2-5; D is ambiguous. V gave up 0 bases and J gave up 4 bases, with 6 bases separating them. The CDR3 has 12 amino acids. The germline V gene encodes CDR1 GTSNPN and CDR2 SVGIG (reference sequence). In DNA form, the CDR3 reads TGTGCCTGGAGTGTATCTCCAGAGACCCAGTACTTC. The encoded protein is CAWSVSPETQYF.

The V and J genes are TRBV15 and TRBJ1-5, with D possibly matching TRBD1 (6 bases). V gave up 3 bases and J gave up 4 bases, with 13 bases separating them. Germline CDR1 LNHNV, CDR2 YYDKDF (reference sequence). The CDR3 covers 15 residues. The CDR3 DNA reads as TGTGCCACCAGCAGCACCGACAGGAGTAATCAGCCCCAGCATTTT. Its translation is CATSSTDRSNQPQHF.

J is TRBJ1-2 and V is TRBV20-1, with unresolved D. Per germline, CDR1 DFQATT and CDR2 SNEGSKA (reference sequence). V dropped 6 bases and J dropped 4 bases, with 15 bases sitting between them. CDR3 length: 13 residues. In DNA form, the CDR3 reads TGCAGTGCCCCGCGCCGGGAGGGCTATGGCTACACCTTC. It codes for CSAPRREGYGYTF.

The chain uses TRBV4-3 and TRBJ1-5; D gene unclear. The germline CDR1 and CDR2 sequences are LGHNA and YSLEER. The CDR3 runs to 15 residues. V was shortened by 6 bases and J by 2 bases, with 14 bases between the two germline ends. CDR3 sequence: CASSELYAGNQPQHF. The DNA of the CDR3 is TGCGCCAGCAGTGAGCTGTACGCTGGCAATCAGCCCCAGCATTTT.

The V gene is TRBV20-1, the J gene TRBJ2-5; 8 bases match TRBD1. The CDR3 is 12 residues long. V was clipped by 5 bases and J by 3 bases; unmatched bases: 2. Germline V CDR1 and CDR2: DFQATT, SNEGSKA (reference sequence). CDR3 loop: CSASGGEETQYF. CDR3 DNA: TGCAGTGCTTCAGGGGGCGAAGAGACCCAGTACTTC.

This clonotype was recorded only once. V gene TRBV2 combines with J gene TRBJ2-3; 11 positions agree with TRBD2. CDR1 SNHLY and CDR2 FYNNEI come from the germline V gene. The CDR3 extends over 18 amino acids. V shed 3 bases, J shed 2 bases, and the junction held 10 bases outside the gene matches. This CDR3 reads CASSDSHIAGGPTDTQYF. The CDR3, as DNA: TGTGCCAGCAGTGATTCTCACATAGCGGGGGGGCCCACAGATACGCAGTATTTT.

The chain's CDR3 is CASSVGGTNYGYTF. The CDR3 DNA is TGTGCCAGCAGCGTAGGAGGGACTAACTATGGCTACACCTTC. The genes are TRBV9 and TRBJ1-2, with unresolved D. Germline loops: CDR1 SGDLS, CDR2 YYNGEE. Trimming removed 0 bases from V and 0 bases from J, with 6 bases in between. CDR3 length: 14 amino acids.

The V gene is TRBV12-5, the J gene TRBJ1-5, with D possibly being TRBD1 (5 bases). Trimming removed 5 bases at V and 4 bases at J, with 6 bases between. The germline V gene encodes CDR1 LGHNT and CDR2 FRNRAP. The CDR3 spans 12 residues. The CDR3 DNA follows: TGTGCTAGTGGTAGGGGAAATCAGCCCCAGCATTTT. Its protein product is CASGRGNQPQHF.

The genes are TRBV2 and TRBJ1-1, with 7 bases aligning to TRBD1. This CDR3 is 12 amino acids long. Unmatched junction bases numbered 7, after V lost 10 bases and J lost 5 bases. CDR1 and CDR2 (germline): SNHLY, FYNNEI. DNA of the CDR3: TGTGCCACACCAGGGGGTAGAACTGAAGCTTTCTTT. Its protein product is CATPGGRTEAFF.

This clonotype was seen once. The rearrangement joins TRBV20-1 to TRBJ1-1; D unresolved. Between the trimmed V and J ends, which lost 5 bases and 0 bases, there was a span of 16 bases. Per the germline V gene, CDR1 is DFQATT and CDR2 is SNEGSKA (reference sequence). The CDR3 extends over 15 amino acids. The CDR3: CSALTPTPMNTEAFF. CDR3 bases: TGCAGTGCTTTGACACCTACCCCCATGAACACTGAAGCTTTCTTT.

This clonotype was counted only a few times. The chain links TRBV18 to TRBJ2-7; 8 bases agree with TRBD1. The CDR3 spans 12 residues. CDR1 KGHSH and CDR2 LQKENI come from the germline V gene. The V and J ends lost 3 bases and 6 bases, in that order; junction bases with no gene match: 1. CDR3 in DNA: TGTGCCAGCTCACCCGGACAGGGCGAGCAGTACTTC. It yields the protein CASSPGQGEQYF.

The CDR3 reads CASSQGANYGYTF. In nucleotides, the CDR3 is TGTGCCAGTAGCCAGGGAGCTAACTATGGCTACACCTTC. J is TRBJ1-2 and V is TRBV19; maybe TRBD1 (5 bases). This CDR3 is built from 13 residues. Germline V CDR1 and CDR2: LNHDA, SQIVND (reference sequence). V was clipped by 6 bases and J by 0 bases, with 8 bases between them. Complete variable domain (other parts from reference TRBV19 and TRBJ1-2): DGGITQSPKYLFRKEGQNVTLSCEQNLNHDAMYWYRQDPGQGLRLIYYSQIVNDFQKGDIAEGYSVSREKKESFPLTVTSAQKNPTAFYLCASSQGANYGYTFGSGTRLTVV.

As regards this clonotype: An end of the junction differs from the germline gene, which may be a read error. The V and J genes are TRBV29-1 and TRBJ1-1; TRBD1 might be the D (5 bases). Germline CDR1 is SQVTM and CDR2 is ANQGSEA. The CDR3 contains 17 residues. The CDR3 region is CSVNGRARGRMGTEVFF. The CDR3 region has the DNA TGCAGCGTCAACGGCCGCGCTAGGGGACGAATGGGGACTGAAGTTTTCTTT.

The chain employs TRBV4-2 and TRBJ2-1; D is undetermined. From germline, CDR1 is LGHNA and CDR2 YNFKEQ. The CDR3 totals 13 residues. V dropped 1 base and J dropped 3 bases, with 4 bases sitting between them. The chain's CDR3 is CASSQGFYNEQFF. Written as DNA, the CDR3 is TGTGCCAGCAGCCAAGGTTTCTACAATGAGCAGTTCTTC.

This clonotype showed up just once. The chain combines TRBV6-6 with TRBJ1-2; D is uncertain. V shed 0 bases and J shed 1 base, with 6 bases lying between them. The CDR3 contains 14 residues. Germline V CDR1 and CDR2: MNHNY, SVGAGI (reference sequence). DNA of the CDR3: TGTGCCAGCAGTTACTCGGGCGATAACTATGGCTACACCTTC. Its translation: CASSYSGDNYGYTF.

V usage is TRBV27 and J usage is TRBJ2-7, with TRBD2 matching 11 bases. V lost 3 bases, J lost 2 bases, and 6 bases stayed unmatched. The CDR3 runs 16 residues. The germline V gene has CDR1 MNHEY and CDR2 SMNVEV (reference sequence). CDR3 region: CASSFLAGGPPYEQYF. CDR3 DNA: TGTGCCAGCAGTTTTCTAGCGGGGGGTCCGCCCTACGAGCAGTACTTC.

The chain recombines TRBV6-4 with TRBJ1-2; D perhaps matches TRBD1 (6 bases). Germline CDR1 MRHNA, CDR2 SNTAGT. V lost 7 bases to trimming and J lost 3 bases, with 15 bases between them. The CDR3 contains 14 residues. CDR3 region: CASTQTQGDYGYTF. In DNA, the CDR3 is TGTGCCAGCACTCAAACACAGGGAGACTATGGCTACACCTTC.

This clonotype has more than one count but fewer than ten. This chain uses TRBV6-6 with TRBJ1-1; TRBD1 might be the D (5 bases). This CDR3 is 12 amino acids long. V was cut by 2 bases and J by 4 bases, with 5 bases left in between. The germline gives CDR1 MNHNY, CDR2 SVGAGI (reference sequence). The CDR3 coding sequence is TGTGCCAGCAGTTACGGGGGCACTGAAGCTTTCTTT. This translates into CASSYGGTEAFF.

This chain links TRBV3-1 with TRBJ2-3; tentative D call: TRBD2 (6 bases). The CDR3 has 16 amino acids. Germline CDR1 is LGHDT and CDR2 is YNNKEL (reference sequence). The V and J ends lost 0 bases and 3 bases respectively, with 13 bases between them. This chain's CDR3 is CASSQDRRGRTDTQYF. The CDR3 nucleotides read TGTGCCAGCAGCCAAGATCGGAGGGGAAGGACAGATACGCAGTATTTT.